The entry that follows covers one T cell receptor beta chain sequence. The data were obtained in a study of blood T cell repertoires in COVID-19. Clones were read by immunoSEQ multiplex PCR, and TCRdb kept only the in-frame ones, dropping some. This sample has about 360,000 clones, with approximately 86% found just once. This clonotype was sampled from a human donor in a cohort sampled during active COVID-19. Sequences were obtained from peripheral blood.

DNA for the CDR3: TGCAGTGCTAGTGAAGCGGGAGGGTGGGACATTCAGTACTTC. Its protein product is CSASEAGGWDIQYF. The chain links TRBV20-1 to TRBJ2-4, with 10 bases aligning to TRBD2. The CDR3 runs 14 residues. CDR1 DFQATT and CDR2 SNEGSKA come from the germline V gene (reference sequence). V gave up 3 bases and J gave up 8 bases; unmatched junction bases: 7.